This T cell receptor beta chain came from a study of control samples from healthy donors and cancer patients. This table comes from immunoSEQ multiplex PCR, and its TCRdb copy is limited to in-frame clones, with some not included. The sample shows 80,000 to 100,000 clones, around 88% of them seen only once. This receptor was identified in a man aged 25-45 years in good health. Material: blood.

This chain's CDR3 is CASSSGQGSYNEQFF. CDR3 in DNA: TGTGCCAGCAGCTCCGGACAGGGTTCCTACAATGAGCAGTTCTTC. The V and J genes are TRBV11-2 and TRBJ2-1; 8 bases line up with TRBD1. Losses at the gene ends were 4 bases for V and 1 base for J; bases not matched to a gene: 3. This CDR3 spans 15 amino acids. Germline CDR1 and CDR2: SGHAT and FQNNGV.